The source of this T cell receptor (beta chain) is a study of blood T cell repertoires in COVID-19. Study context: The study drew acute and convalescent COVID-19 samples from the United States, Italy and Spain.

Profiling relied on immunoSEQ multiplex PCR, and the TCRdb table lists in-frame clones only, not all of them. This sample yields about 96,000 clones, of which approximately 88% are seen a single time; 15% to 20% belongs to the top ten. The sequenced sample was peripheral blood. This clonotype was obtained from a woman in her fifties or sixties with acute or convalescent COVID-19.

The CDR3, as DNA: TGTGCCAGCAGTGAACGCCAGGGGGCCCTTCCCATATATGGCTACACCTTC. Translating it yields CASSERQGALPIYGYTF. The chain has TRBV6-1 and TRBJ1-2, with 8 bases matching TRBD1. The V and J ends lost 2 bases and 5 bases, in that order; junction bases with no gene match: 13. This CDR3 has 17 residues. Germline V gene sequence: CDR1 MNHNS, CDR2 SASEGT.